This passage covers 9 T cell receptor beta chains from one sample sequenced in a study of blood T cell repertoires in COVID-19. Measured with immunoSEQ multiplex PCR; TCRdb has only the in-frame clones, and not every one. The repertoire holds roughly 120,000 clones, with about 85% as singletons. Source material: peripheral blood. These receptors came from a man in his 60s with acute or convalescent COVID-19.

V is TRBV19 and J is TRBJ2-5; no clear D gene. The CDR3 is 13 residues long. V shed 6 bases and J shed 1 base, with 9 bases lying between them. Germline V CDR1 and CDR2: LNHDA, SQIVND (reference sequence). The CDR3 sequence: CASRATGQETQYF. The CDR3 nucleotides read TGTGCCAGTAGAGCGACGGGCCAAGAGACCCAGTACTTC.

This chain uses TRBV28 with TRBJ2-1, with a weak D call TRBD2 (6 bases). V was clipped by 5 bases and J by 2 bases, with 16 bases between them. The CDR3 runs to 16 residues. From germline, CDR1 is MDHEN and CDR2 SYDVKM. Here the CDR3 reads CASSPPVVAAYNEQFF. DNA for the CDR3: TGTGCCAGCAGTCCCCCGGTGGTAGCGGCCTACAATGAGCAGTTCTTC.

The CDR3 reads CASSLVPGAEWSHPQHF. The CDR3 DNA reads as TGTGCCAGCAGCTTGGTTCCCGGAGCCGAATGGAGTCATCCCCAGCATTTT. The rearrangement joins TRBV28 to TRBJ1-5; D ambiguous. In germline, CDR1 is MDHEN, CDR2 SYDVKM. This CDR3 contains 17 residues. Trimming took off 6 bases at V and 10 bases at J, with 28 bases between the two ends.

The V call is TRBV6-1, the J call TRBJ2-1; a weak D match, TRBD2 (6 bases). Per the germline V gene, CDR1 is MNHNS and CDR2 is SASEGT. This CDR3 has 14 amino acids. Trimming stripped 7 bases from V and 4 bases from J, with 14 bases between. The CDR3 DNA reads as TGTGCCAGCAATGGACGGGGGATTTACAATGAGCAGTTCTTC. Translating gives CASNGRGIYNEQFF.

The chain is built from TRBV9 and TRBJ2-7; the D gene is possibly TRBD2 (6 bases). The germline gives CDR1 SGDLS, CDR2 YYNGEE. V was shortened by 0 bases and J by 0 bases, with 10 bases between the two germline ends. This CDR3 is 15 amino acids long. The CDR3: CASSVGGGFSYEQYF. CDR3 sequence (DNA): TGTGCCAGCAGCGTAGGAGGAGGGTTCTCCTACGAGCAGTACTTC.

This chain connects TRBV19 to TRBJ2-7; D perhaps matches TRBD2 (5 bases). Per germline, CDR1 LNHDA and CDR2 SQIVND (reference sequence). V was trimmed by 5 bases and J by 0 bases, leaving 14 bases between them. This CDR3 has 15 amino acids. For the CDR3, the DNA is TGTGCCAGTAGTTCGGTACTTGAGGGCTCCTACGAGCAGTACTTC. This encodes CASSSVLEGSYEQYF.

This clone has a handful of counts. The V gene is TRBV15, the J gene TRBJ1-4; no clear D. CDR3 length equals 14 residues. V was cut by 5 bases and J by 6 bases, with 13 bases left in between. The germline gives CDR1 LNHNV, CDR2 YYDKDF (reference sequence). The CDR3 coding sequence is TGTGCCACCAGCCCCCGGGGAGACTATGAAAAACTGTTTTTT. Its protein is CATSPRGDYEKLFF.

This rearrangement joins TRBV3-1 (or the pseudogene TRBV3-2) to TRBJ2-7, with D tentatively TRBD2 (6 bases). With 3 bases removed from V and 6 bases from J, the gap between germline ends came to 12 bases. There are 13 residues in the CDR3. Germline lookup yields CDR1 LGHDT and CDR2 YNNKEL (reference sequence). CDR3 nucleotide sequence: TGTGCCAGCAGCCAGGACTATAAAGGCGAGCAGTACTTC. Amino acid sequence: CASSQDYKGEQYF.

The genes are TRBV28 and TRBJ2-7; 10 bases align to TRBD1. CDR3 length: 15 residues. V dropped 7 bases and J dropped 5; count of bases not matched to a gene: 11. The germline V gene encodes CDR1 MDHEN and CDR2 SYDVKM. DNA of the CDR3: TGTGCCAGCACCGGAGGACAGGGGGTCATCCACGAGCAGTACTTC. It yields the protein CASTGGQGVIHEQYF.